These 28 T cell receptor beta chains were all obtained from the same sample, sequenced in a study of T cell changes during pregnancy in multiple sclerosis. Sequenced by immunoSEQ multiplex PCR; TCRdb stores in-frame clones only, minus some. Altogether about 120,000 clones are present, approximately 93% being singletons, with the ten largest covering roughly 6.2%. Sequenced here: peripheral blood, sampled before pregnancy. Receptors were obtained from a female donor with multiple sclerosis, enrolled in a pregnancy study.

The chain links TRBV15 to TRBJ2-7, with D tentatively TRBD2 (5 bases). V lost 0 bases, J lost 3 bases, and 12 bases lay in between. The germline V gene has CDR1 LNHNV and CDR2 YYDKDF (reference sequence). The CDR3 has 15 amino acids. CDR3 loop: CATSRDSASLYEQYF. The CDR3 DNA reads as TGTGCCACCAGCAGAGATTCTGCTAGCCTCTACGAGCAGTACTTC. Looking up the rest from reference TRBV15 and TRBJ2-7 gives the full variable domain: DAMVIQNPRYQVTQFGKPVTLSCSQTLNHNVMYWYQQKSSQAPKLLFHYYDKDFNNEADTPDNFQSRRPNTSFCFLDIRSPGLGDTAMYLCATSRDSASLYEQYFGPGTRLTVT.

V and J are TRBV10-3 and TRBJ2-7; tentatively, D is TRBD2 (6 bases). Germline V gene data show CDR1 as ENHRY and CDR2 as SYGVKD. V was pared by 7 bases and J by 6 bases, with 16 bases between. The CDR3 runs 13 residues. The CDR3, as DNA: TGTGCCATCACCAGGGACTTGGGGATCGAGCAGTACTTC. Translation: CAITRDLGIEQYF.

J is TRBJ1-4 and V is TRBV5-3; D is possibly TRBD1 (5 bases). TRBV5-3 has ORF status, its function being uncertain. V was trimmed by 0 bases and J by 3 bases, leaving 9 bases between them. This CDR3 comprises 15 residues. The DNA of the CDR3 is TGTGCCAGAAGCTTGGGGCAGGGCTCTAATGAAAAACTGTTTTTT. This gives the protein CARSLGQGSNEKLFF.

The V and J genes are TRBV5-1 and TRBJ2-5; TRBD1 is a possible D gene (6 bases). The CDR3 loop spans 15 amino acids. V lost 4 bases to trimming and J lost 2 bases, with 15 bases between them. Germline CDR1 SGHRS, CDR2 YFSETQ. The CDR3 DNA reads as TGCGCCAGCAGCCACCCCGGGACAAATCAAGAGACCCAGTACTTC. Translation: CASSHPGTNQETQYF.

Here the CDR3 reads CASSQGRNTIYF. Here the CDR3 DNA reads TGTGCCAGCAGTCAGGGAAGAAACACCATATATTTT. The genes are TRBV6-5 and TRBJ1-3; maybe TRBD1 (5 bases). V lost 5 bases, J lost 5 bases, and 7 bases lay in between. The CDR3 loop spans 12 amino acids. Germline CDR1 and CDR2: MNHEY and SVGAGI.

The chain employs TRBV18 and TRBJ1-6, with 8 bases lining up with TRBD1. The CDR3 extends over 15 amino acids. The junction had 7 bases not matched to a gene; V was cut back by 2 bases and J by 10 bases. CDR1 is KGHSH and CDR2 is LQKENI in the germline V gene. The CDR3 DNA is TGTGCCAGCTCACCAGAGGACAGGGTCGGCTCACCCCTCCACTTT. The encoded protein is CASSPEDRVGSPLHF.

CDR3 loop: CASSESAGWAGELFF. The CDR3 DNA reads as TGTGCCAGCAGTGAATCGGCAGGGTGGGCCGGGGAGCTGTTTTTT. The chain recombines TRBV6-1 with TRBJ2-2; D might be TRBD1 (5 bases). Germline values: CDR1 MNHNS, CDR2 SASEGT. The CDR3 has 15 amino acids. V was cut by 2 bases and J by 6 bases, with 13 bases left in between.

This rearrangement joins TRBV6-5 to TRBJ2-3, with 11 nucleotides matching TRBD2. The CDR3 length is 16 residues. The germline gives CDR1 MNHEY, CDR2 SVGAGI. With 2 bases clipped from V and 10 bases from J, the junction kept 11 bases outside the gene matches. The CDR3 here is CASSYGQGLAGGAQYF. CDR3 bases: TGTGCCAGCAGTTACGGGCAGGGCCTAGCGGGGGGAGCGCAGTATTTT.

The chain recombines TRBV11-2 with TRBJ2-7, with D uncertain. V lost 6 bases to trimming and J lost 5 bases, with 14 bases between them. The germline V gene has CDR1 SGHAT and CDR2 FQNNGV. This CDR3 comprises 13 residues. CDR3 bases: TGTGCCAGCAGATTATCAATAGCAAACGAGCAGTACTTC. Protein: CASRLSIANEQYF.

The genes are TRBV5-1 and TRBJ2-7, with 7 bases aligning to TRBD2. Germline-derived CDR1 and CDR2 are SGHRS and YFSETQ. The CDR3 covers 13 residues. The V and J ends lost 2 bases and 4 bases, in that order; junction bases with no gene match: 3. CDR3 protein: CASSFLAEYEQYF. The CDR3 coding sequence is TGCGCCAGCAGCTTCCTAGCGGAATACGAGCAGTACTTC.

This chain links TRBV5-4 with TRBJ1-1; TRBD1 agrees at 8 bases. The J segment lost 5 bases and the V segment lost 3 bases, leaving 3 bases of the junction unmatched. CDR3 length: 13 residues. Germline CDR1 and CDR2: SGHNT and YYREEE (reference sequence). CDR3 residues: CASSYTGGTEAFF. The DNA of the CDR3 is TGTGCCAGCAGCTACACAGGGGGGACTGAAGCTTTCTTT.

The V call is TRBV5-4, the J call TRBJ2-1; no clear D. V gave up 4 bases and J gave up 3 bases, with 5 bases separating them. There are 12 residues in the CDR3. Germline CDR1 and CDR2: SGHNT and YYREEE (reference sequence). CDR3 nucleotide sequence: TGTGCCAGCAGCCGCGACTACAATGAGCAGTTCTTC. Translation gives CASSRDYNEQFF.

V usage is TRBV5-1 and J usage is TRBJ2-5; D might be TRBD2 (6 bases). Trimming shortened V by 0 bases and J by 6 bases, and 12 bases separated the two germline ends. The CDR3 is 14 amino acids. Germline V gives CDR1 SGHRS, CDR2 YFSETQ. CDR3 in amino acids: CASSLESSAQTQYF. DNA of the CDR3: TGCGCCAGCAGCTTGGAGTCTAGCGCCCAGACCCAGTACTTC.

The chain uses TRBV6-6 and TRBJ2-7; D remains unclear. The CDR3 consists of 14 residues. V was cut by 2 bases and J by 3 bases, with 11 bases left in between. Germline lookup yields CDR1 MNHNY and CDR2 SVGAGI (reference sequence). The CDR3 is CASSYGRNRYEQYF. CDR3 sequence (DNA): TGTGCCAGCAGTTACGGCAGAAACCGCTACGAGCAGTACTTC.

This chain links TRBV30 with TRBJ1-2, with D uncertain. The length of the CDR3 is 11 residues. Trimming stripped 2 bases from V and 4 bases from J, with 5 bases between. Germline V gives CDR1 GTSNPN, CDR2 SVGIG (reference sequence). The CDR3 nucleotides are TGTGCCTGGAGTCGAGGCTATGGCTACACCTTC. Protein: CAWSRGYGYTF.

V and J are TRBV10-3 and TRBJ2-1, with D tentatively TRBD1 (5 bases). Germline V lookup: CDR1 ENHRY, CDR2 SYGVKD. The CDR3 is made up of 14 amino acids. The ends were cut back, 5 bases at V and 8 bases at J, with 16 bases in the middle. In nucleotides, the CDR3 is TGTGCCATCAGTAAATTGACAGACGTCGATGAGCAGTTCTTC. Protein sequence: CAISKLTDVDEQFF.

The rearrangement joins TRBV30 to TRBJ1-1, with a tentative D call TRBD1 (5 bases). Trimming stripped 3 bases from V and 5 bases from J, with 16 bases between. This CDR3 spans 14 amino acids. Germline V lookup: CDR1 GTSNPN, CDR2 SVGIG (reference sequence). The CDR3 sequence is CAWSRGGRGTEAFF. DNA of the CDR3: TGTGCCTGGAGCCGGGGAGGAAGGGGAACTGAAGCTTTCTTT.

This sequence joins TRBV9 and TRBJ2-2, with 10 bases fitting TRBD2. V was clipped by 2 bases and J by 7 bases; unmatched bases: 5. Germline V lookup: CDR1 SGDLS, CDR2 YYNGEE. CDR3 length: 15 residues. CDR3: CASSVSGRAGGELFF. The CDR3 nucleotides are TGTGCCAGCAGCGTGAGCGGGAGGGCCGGCGGGGAGCTGTTTTTT. The complete variable domain, with remaining parts taken from reference TRBV9 and TRBJ2-2, reads DSGVTQTPKHLITATGQRVTLRCSPRSGDLSVYWYQQSLDQGLQFLIQYYNGEERAKGNILERFSAQQFPDLHSELNLSSLELGDSALYFCASSVSGRAGGELFFGEGSRLTVL.

The J gene is TRBJ1-1, the V gene TRBV27; D may be TRBD1 (6 bases). The CDR3 loop spans 14 amino acids. Germline lookup yields CDR1 MNHEY and CDR2 SMNVEV (reference sequence). With 8 bases removed from V and 1 base from J, the gap between germline ends came to 14 bases. The CDR3 region is CASQTGSRNTEAFF. DNA of the CDR3: TGTGCCAGCCAGACAGGTTCGCGGAACACTGAAGCTTTCTTT.

V gene TRBV7-2 combines with J gene TRBJ2-7, with 12 bases fitting TRBD2. Germline V lookup: CDR1 SGHTA, CDR2 FQGNSA. Losses at the gene ends were 2 bases for V and 9 bases for J; bases not matched to a gene: 8. This CDR3 region has 15 residues. DNA of the CDR3: TGTGCCAGCAGCTTATCCCCTAGCGGGAGGGCAGGGCAGTACTTC. It yields the protein CASSLSPSGRAGQYF.

The chain is built from TRBV7-9 and TRBJ1-5; D is unclear. From germline, CDR1 is SEHNR and CDR2 FQNEAQ (reference sequence). There are 14 residues in the CDR3. V lost 1 base and J lost 0, with 4 bases in between. The CDR3: CASSLEASNQPQHF. CDR3 DNA sequence: TGTGCCAGCAGCTTAGAAGCTAGCAATCAGCCCCAGCATTTT.

V and J are TRBV28 and TRBJ2-7; 8 bases align to TRBD1. CDR1 and CDR2 from the germline V gene are MDHEN and SYDVKM. This CDR3 spans 15 amino acids. The trim removed 6 bases at V and 3 bases at J, leaving 10 bases unmatched. The CDR3 DNA reads as TGTGCCAGCAGACTTACGACAGGGGCAAACTACGAGCAGTACTTC. Translation: CASRLTTGANYEQYF.

The V and J genes are TRBV18 and TRBJ2-2, with TRBD2 identical over 11 bases. Germline lookup yields CDR1 KGHSH and CDR2 LQKENI. V was clipped by 4 bases and J by 0 bases; unmatched bases: 4. This CDR3 spans 17 amino acids. This CDR3 is CASSRTSGGANTGELFF. The CDR3 DNA follows: TGTGCCAGCTCACGAACTAGCGGGGGTGCGAACACCGGGGAGCTGTTTTTT.

This clone appeared once. This chain connects TRBV4-1 to TRBJ2-4, with a possible D match to TRBD1 (5 bases). CDR1 and CDR2 (germline): MGHRA, YSYEKL. V gave up 1 base and J gave up 8 bases, with 18 bases separating them. There are 16 residues in the CDR3. The CDR3 bases are TGCGCCAGCAGCCAAGGATGGCAGGGTTTACTTGACATTCAGTACTTC. This translates into CASSQGWQGLLDIQYF.

This sequence joins TRBV10-3 and TRBJ2-2; 11 nucleotides align to TRBD2. Germline CDR1 and CDR2: ENHRY and SYGVKD. Trimming removed 3 bases from V and 4 bases from J; junction bases left unmatched: 16. This CDR3 region has 20 residues. The CDR3 spells CAISDPRVGELAGGTGELFF. CDR3 nucleotide sequence: TGTGCCATCAGTGATCCGAGAGTGGGGGAGCTAGCGGGGGGCACCGGGGAGCTGTTTTTT.

The chain recombines TRBV6-5 with TRBJ2-3, with 7 bases lining up with TRBD2. CDR3 size: 14 residues. Germline V CDR1 and CDR2: MNHEY, SVGAGI. The J segment lost 3 bases and the V segment lost 7 bases, leaving 7 bases of the junction unmatched. CDR3 amino acids: CASTQRGVTDTQYF. As DNA, the CDR3 is TGTGCCAGCACCCAACGGGGGGTGACAGATACGCAGTATTTT.

The genes are TRBV2 and TRBJ1-3; D gene unclear. The CDR3 contains 14 residues. Germline V CDR1 and CDR2: SNHLY, FYNNEI. Between the trimmed V and J ends, which lost 2 bases and 1 base, there was a span of 6 bases. The CDR3 reads CASSEFRSGNTIYF. The CDR3 DNA sequence: TGTGCCAGCAGTGAATTCAGGTCTGGAAACACCATATATTTT.

This chain links TRBV7-2 with TRBJ1-2; D is perhaps TRBD1 (5 bases). Germline CDR1 and CDR2: SGHTA and FQGNSA. The CDR3 extends over 15 amino acids. The V end lost 4 bases, the J end lost 5 bases, and 17 bases lay between the germline ends. CDR3 nucleotides: TGTGCCAGCAGCTCTCTGGGGGGGGTGAGGTATGGCTACACCTTC. This codes for CASSSLGGVRYGYTF.